A single count supports the clone carrying this TCR beta chain. Antigen specificity is unknown. The authors sequenced TCR beta from blood CD8+ and CD4+ T cells. Bulk CD8+ and CD4+ cells came from magnetic negative isolation; CD8+ TEMRA by FACS. The sample comes from a study of CD8 T cells in Susac syndrome. An input of about 0.5 to 1 ug of RNA was subjected to reverse transcription using random hexamers. The amplification used immunoSEQ multiplex PCR on TCR beta CDR3; it spanned 54 Vbeta and 13 Jbeta. TCRdb redid the calling of the immunoSEQ multiplex PCR reads with MiXCR, one entry per CDR3 protein. The repertoire holds over 150,000 distinct CDR3 sequences, more than 90% seen once, with 0.085% to 0.095% in the top ten. Study-level results: As acknowledged by the study, its TCR sequencing and HLA analysis included a relatively small number of individuals.

The source of this sequence is a human donor with multiple sclerosis. Material: CD4+ T cells from PBMCs.

The CDR3 spells CASSLGDSGRDTQYF. DNA of the CDR3: TGTGCCAGCAGCTTAGGGGATAGCGGGAGGGATACGCAGTATTTT. The chain recombines TRBV11-2 with TRBJ2-3; TRBD2 agrees at 10 bases. The CDR3 covers 15 residues. The germline CDR1 and CDR2 sequences are SGHAT and FQNNGV. J lost 6 bases, V lost 1 base, and 4 bases had no gene match.